This entry concerns a single T cell receptor (beta chain). The sample comes from a study of T cell responses to AZD1222 COVID-19 vaccine. Germline-derived CDR1 and CDR2 are SEHNR and FQNEAQ (reference sequence). The CDR3 covers 13 residues. Trimming removed 0 bases at V and 8 bases at J, with 10 bases between. Libraries were prepared by immunoSEQ multiplex PCR; TCRdb keeps only in-frame clonotypes and omits some of them. The profile shows some 150,000 clones, over 75% of them singletons. The source material was peripheral blood, sampled 28 days after the second dose of the MenACWY control vaccine. The TCR originated in an adult who received the MenACWY meningococcal vaccine as a control. The chain recombines TRBV7-9 with TRBJ1-2; a weak D match, TRBD1 (5 bases). This CDR3 is CASSLAFREGYTF. DNA of the CDR3: TGTGCCAGCAGCTTAGCGTTCAGGGAGGGCTACACCTTC. Together with reference TRBV7-9 and TRBJ1-2, the CDR3 gives the full variable domain: DTGVSQNPRHKITKRGQNVTFRCDPISEHNRLYWYRQTLGQGPEFLTYFQNEAQLEKSRLLSDRFSAERPKGSFSTLEIQRTEQGDSAMYLCASSLAFREGYTFGSGTRLTVV.